This T cell receptor (beta chain) was retrieved from a study of T cells after posttransplantation cyclophosphamide. Cyclophosphamide on days +3 and +4 followed busulfan-fludarabine conditioning and a marrow graft. General observations from the study: Tissue-infiltrating T cells from skin or gut overlapped little with blood T cells. TRB clonality was highly associated with recipient CMV seropositivity and reactivation. Later blood repertoires were often dominated by clones from the donor CD8+ memory compartment.

This clone was observed many times. Its antigen remains unknown. Profiling relied on immunoSEQ multiplex PCR, and the TCRdb table lists in-frame clones only, not all of them. The sample is made up of about 14,000 clones, none counted only once. V lost 3 bases and J lost 1, with 7 bases in between. Germline CDR1 is KGHSH and CDR2 is LQKENI. This CDR3 is built from 14 residues. The TCR comes from a female patient in her thirties or forties who received an allogeneic stem cell transplant from a related donor, was CMV-positive, and had no GVHD. Some of these T cells may belong to the graft donor. The sequencing here drew on PBMCs, taken 950 to 1,200 days after allogeneic stem cell transplant with posttransplant cyclophosphamide. The chain couples TRBV18 to TRBJ2-4; D may be TRBD2 (5 bases). For the CDR3, the DNA is TGTGCCAGCTCACCGTCGGGGGCCAAAAACATTCAGTACTTC. This encodes CASSPSGAKNIQYF. Full variable domain (remainder filled in from reference TRBV18 and TRBJ2-4): NAGVMQNPRHLVRRRGQEARLRCSPMKGHSHVYWYRQLPEEGLKFMVYLQKENIIDESGMPKERFSAEFPKEGPSILRIQQVVRGDSAAYFCASSPSGAKNIQYFGAGTRLSVL.